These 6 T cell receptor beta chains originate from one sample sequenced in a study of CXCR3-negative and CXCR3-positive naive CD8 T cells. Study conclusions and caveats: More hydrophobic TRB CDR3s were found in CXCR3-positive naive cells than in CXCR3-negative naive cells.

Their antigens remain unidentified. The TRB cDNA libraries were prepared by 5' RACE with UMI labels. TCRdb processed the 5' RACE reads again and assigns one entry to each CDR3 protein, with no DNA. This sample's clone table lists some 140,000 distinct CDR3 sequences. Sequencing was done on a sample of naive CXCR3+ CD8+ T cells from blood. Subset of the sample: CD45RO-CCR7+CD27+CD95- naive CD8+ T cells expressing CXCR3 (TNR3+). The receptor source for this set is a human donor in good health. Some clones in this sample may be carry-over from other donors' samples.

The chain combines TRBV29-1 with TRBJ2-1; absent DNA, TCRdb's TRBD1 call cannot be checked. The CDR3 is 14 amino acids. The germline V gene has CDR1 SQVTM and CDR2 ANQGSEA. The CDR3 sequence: CSVERATGYNEQFF.

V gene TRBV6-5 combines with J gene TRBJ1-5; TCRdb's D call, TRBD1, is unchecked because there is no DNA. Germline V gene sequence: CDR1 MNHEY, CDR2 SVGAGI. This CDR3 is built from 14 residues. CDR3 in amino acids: CASSPGGVGQPQHF.

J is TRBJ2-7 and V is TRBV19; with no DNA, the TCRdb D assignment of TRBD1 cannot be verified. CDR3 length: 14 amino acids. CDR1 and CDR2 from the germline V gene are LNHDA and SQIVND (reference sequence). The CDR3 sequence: CASSIGTESYEQYF.

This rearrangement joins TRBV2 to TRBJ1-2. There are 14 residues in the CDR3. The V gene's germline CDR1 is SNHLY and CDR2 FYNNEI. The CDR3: CASSDGSTNYGYTF.

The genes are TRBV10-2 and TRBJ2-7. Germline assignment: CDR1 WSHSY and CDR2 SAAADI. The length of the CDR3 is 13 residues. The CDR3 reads CASSDVNSYEQYF.

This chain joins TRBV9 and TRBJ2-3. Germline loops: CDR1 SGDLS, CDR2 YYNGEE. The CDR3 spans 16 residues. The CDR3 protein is CASSVGGGAGTDTQYF. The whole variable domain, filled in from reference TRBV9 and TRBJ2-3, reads DSGVTQTPKHLITATGQRVTLRCSPRSGDLSVYWYQQSLDQGLQFLIQYYNGEERAKGNILERFSAQQFPDLHSELNLSSLELGDSALYFCASSVGGGAGTDTQYFGPGTRLTVL.